The T cell receptor beta chain under discussion was sequenced for a study of blood T cell repertoires in COVID-19. For the study at large: Acute-phase and convalescent COVID-19 samples originated in the United States, Italy and Spain. PBMCs, B-cell-depleted T cells, or T cells were the source of the cDNA or gDNA that made up the material.

Germline trimming cut 0 bases from V and 1 base from J; bases unmatched to any gene: 1. Germline-derived CDR1 and CDR2 are SGDLS and YYNGEE. The CDR3 is 15 residues long. In the source study's methods: Reference gene primers were amplified, and this amplification served to estimate nucleated cell counts. Clones were read by immunoSEQ multiplex PCR, and TCRdb kept only the in-frame ones, dropping some. V and J calls and clone size follow that table, whereas D and trimming were derived from the DNA. The sample has approximately 180,000 clones; around 89% are singletons. The V call is TRBV9, the J call TRBJ2-7; 10 bases are shared with TRBD2. The origin of this receptor is a human donor in a cohort sampled during active COVID-19. Sequencing input: peripheral blood. The CDR3 here is CASSVGTSGSYEQYF. CDR3 nucleotides: TGTGCCAGCAGCGTAGGGACTAGCGGATCCTACGAGCAGTACTTC. The whole variable domain, remainder taken from reference TRBV9 and TRBJ2-7, is DSGVTQTPKHLITATGQRVTLRCSPRSGDLSVYWYQQSLDQGLQFLIQYYNGEERAKGNILERFSAQQFPDLHSELNLSSLELGDSALYFCASSVGTSGSYEQYFGPGTRLTVT.